The entry below describes one T cell receptor (beta chain). The data belong to a study of blood T cell repertoires in COVID-19. Trimming left V 0 bases short and J 0 bases short, with 3 bases between. The CDR3 extends over 14 amino acids. Germline values: CDR1 MNHEY, CDR2 SVGEGT. Data came from immunoSEQ multiplex PCR; TCRdb stores just in-frame clones and leaves some out. The sample lists some 210,000 clones; over 75% were seen once. The sample taken for sequencing was PBMCs or T cells enriched from blood (not recorded which). The rearrangement links TRBV6-2 or TRBV6-3 to TRBJ1-3; no definite D call. The clonotype comes from a man younger than 40 with acute COVID-19. The chain's CDR3 is CASSYSYSGNTIYF. DNA of the CDR3: TGTGCCAGCAGTTACTCGTACTCTGGAAACACCATATATTTT.